These T cell receptor beta chains were read from a single sample in a study of CD8+CD57+ T cells in acquired aplastic anemia. One entry per CDR3 protein, called by TCRdb with MiXCR from the reads. The sample lists fewer than 300,000 distinct CDR3 sequences, approximately 79% occurring once. What was sequenced was sorted CD4+, CD8+, or CD8+CD57+ T cells (not recorded which) from PBMCs. All receptors come from a human donor with aplastic anemia. CDR3s include the opening cysteine and the closing phenylalanine or tryptophan. Each record gives: V gene, D gene, CDR3 length, J gene, clone size, CDR3 protein, CDR3 DNA. D genes are given only for firm matches. The size entry is marked missing in some rows and otherwise reads once, few, many or a size class.

TRBV2	-	13	TRBJ2-2	-	CASITGRAGELFF	TGTGCCAGCATTACTGGGCGGGCCGGGGAGCTGTTTTTT
TRBV15	-	15	TRBJ2-3	-	CATSSEATATDTQYF	TGTGCCACCAGCAGCGAAGCGACAGCTACCGATACGCAGTATTTT
TRBV11-2	TRBD2	14	TRBJ2-5	-	CASSSGGARETQYF	TGTGCCAGCAGCAGCGGGGGGGCACGGGAGACCCAGTACTTC
TRBV9	-	16	TRBJ1-2	-	CASSAGTSGIDTRYTF	TGTGCCAGCAGCGCCGGGACTAGCGGAATAGATACGCGCTACACCTTC
TRBV19	-	15	TRBJ1-6	medium-sized	CASSQGRLDNSPLHF	TGTGCCAGTAGTCAAGGCCGACTCGATAATTCACCCCTCCACTTT
TRBV2	TRBD1	14	TRBJ1-2	-	CASSLGQGLYGYTF	TGTGCCAGCAGTTTAGGACAGGGGCTCTATGGCTACACCTTC
TRBV12-5	-	14	TRBJ1-5	-	CASGSSYSNQPQHF	TGTGCTAGTGGTTCGTCGTATAGCAATCAGCCCCAGCATTTT
TRBV12-3/TRBV12-4	-	15	TRBJ1-6	-	CASSFSLGVGSPLHF	TGTGCCAGCAGTTTTAGTTTAGGGGTGGGATCACCCCTCCACTTT
TRBV7-9	-	15	TRBJ1-2	-	CASSLTGGAYYGYTF	TGTGCCAGCAGCTTGACAGGTGGGGCGTACTATGGCTACACCTTC
TRBV7-8	TRBD1	17	TRBJ1-2	-	CASSMYRGPSAEYGYTF	TGTGCCAGCAGCATGTACAGGGGGCCCTCGGCAGAGTATGGCTACACCTTC
TRBV7-9	-	12	TRBJ2-2	-	CASSSERGGVFF	TGTGCCAGCAGCTCTGAGAGAGGGGGGGTGTTTTTT
TRBV5-1	-	13	TRBJ1-1	-	CASSMIGGGGAFF	TGCGCCAGCAGCATGATCGGGGGGGGGGGAGCTTTCTTT
TRBV9	-	15	TRBJ1-1	once	CASSVELSRNHDAFF	TGTGCCAGCAGCGTAGAGCTATCGAGAAATCATGACGCTTTCTTT
TRBV9	TRBD1	16	TRBJ1-2	-	CASSQGPGGYGYSYTF	TGTGCCAGCAGCCAGGGGCCAGGGGGCTATGGCTACAGCTACACCTTC
TRBV10-3	TRBD2	14	TRBJ2-3	-	CASSLAGGRATQFF	TGTGCCAGCAGTTTAGCGGGGGGACGCGCTACGCAGTTTTTT
TRBV7-3	TRBD2	13	TRBJ2-3	-	CASGHGGTAKVCF	TGTGCCAGCGGGCACGGGGGGACTGCTAAGGTGTGTTTT
TRBV15	-	14	TRBJ2-5	-	CATSRDSEEETQDF	TGTGCCACCAGCAGAGACAGCGAGGAAGAGACCCAGGACTTC
TRBV7-9	-	12	TRBJ1-1	once	CASSIRQLEAFF	TGTGCCAGCAGCATCCGACAGCTTGAAGCTTTCTTT
TRBV5-1	-	11	TRBJ1-1	few	CASSFGQEAFF	TGCGCCAGCAGCTTTGGACAGGAAGCTTTCTTT
TRBV7-2	-	15	TRBJ1-5	-	CASSPKHGSNQPQHF	TGTGCCAGCAGCCCCAAGCACGGCAGCAATCAGCCCCAGCATTTT
TRBV11-3	-	14	TRBJ2-5	-	CASSFRTGKETQYF	TGTGCCAGCAGCTTCCGCACCGGCAAAGAGACCCAGTACTTC
TRBV7-2	TRBD1	18	TRBJ2-6	few	CASSLKGAGKAGANVLTF	TGTGCCAGCAGCTTAAAGGGGGCAGGGAAAGCTGGGGCCAACGTCCTGACTTTC
TRBV7-6	TRBD2	14	TRBJ2-3	-	CAVSGGVGTDTQYF	TGTGCCGTTAGCGGGGGGGTTGGGACAGATACGCAGTATTTT
TRBV9	-	13	TRBJ2-3	-	CASGGEGTPTEYF	TGTGCCAGCGGGGGCGAAGGCACACCGACGGAGTATTTT
TRBV10-3	-	14	TRBJ1-5	-	CAISDTLSNQPQHF	TGTGCCATCAGTGACACCTTGAGCAATCAGCCCCAGCATTTT
TRBV9	-	15	TRBJ1-1	-	CASRLALKGNTDAFF	TGTGCCAGCAGATTAGCTCTGAAAGGGAACACCGACGCTTTCTTT
TRBV7-2	-	13	TRBJ2-3	-	CASGVGGAPDTHF	TGTGCCAGCGGCGTCGGGGGAGCTCCCGATACGCATTTT
TRBV9	-	14	TRBJ1-6	-	CASSVEEGPLVINF	TGTGCCAGCAGCGTAGAGGAGGGGCCCTTGGTCATCAACTTT
TRBV7-9	-	15	TRBJ1-1	-	CASSPGHYGQSVGFF	TGTGCCAGCAGCCCTGGCCACTACGGGCAGTCCGTCGGGTTCTTT
TRBV11-1	-	16	TRBJ1-1	-	CASSLFGRRGVTEAFF	TGTGCCAGCAGCTTATTCGGCCGAAGAGGGGTCACTGAAGCTTTCTTT
TRBV11-3	TRBD1	15	TRBJ1-4	-	CAGQGARETNEKLFF	TGTGCCGGACAGGGGGCTAGGGAAACTAATGAAAAACTGTTTTTT
TRBV7-2	TRBD1	17	TRBJ2-1	-	CASSPWAGTGNYNEQFF	TGTGCCAGCAGCCCGTGGGCCGGGACAGGGAACTATAATGAGCAGTTCTTC
TRBV12-3/TRBV12-4	-	14	TRBJ1-5	-	CASSFSLSNQPQHF	TGTGCCAGCAGTTTTAGCCTAAGCAATCAGCCCCAGCATTTT
TRBV19	TRBD2	15	TRBJ2-3	-	CASSTGTSGIDTQYF	TGTGCCAGTAGTACCGGGACTAGCGGAATAGATACGCAGTATTTT
TRBV2	TRBD1	17	TRBJ1-1	-	CASSLNLGGLVNTEAFF	TGTGCCAGCAGTTTGAACCTAGGGGGCCTCGTCAACACTGAAGCTTTCTTT
TRBV2	-	13	TRBJ2-1	once	CARGTSSYNEQFF	TGTGCCAGAGGGACATCCTCCTACAATGAGCAGTTCTTC
TRBV7-9	-	14	TRBJ2-7	-	CASSLVPGELVLCF	TGTGCCAGCAGCTTAGTACCCGGGGAGCTGGTTTTGTGCTTC
TRBV7-2	TRBD2	15	TRBJ2-5	-	CASSFTGGRGTPYYF	TGTGCCAGCAGCTTTACGGGAGGTCGCGGTACGCCGTATTACTTC
TRBV12-5	TRBD2	14	TRBJ2-3	-	CASTSAGGPDTQYF	TGTGCTAGTACCTCAGCGGGAGGTCCCGATACGCAGTATTTT
TRBV7-9	-	16	TRBJ1-2	-	CASSLAGNGGANVYTF	TGTGCCAGCAGCTTAGCGGGTAACGGCGGCGCCAACGTCTACACCTTC
TRBV2	-	14	TRBJ2-5	-	CASSPVGSGETQYF	TGTGCCAGCAGTCCAGTGGGGAGCGGAGAGACCCAGTACTTC
TRBV7-9	-	14	TRBJ2-3	-	CASSLALYPDHQRF	TGTGCCAGCAGCTTAGCGCTCTATCCGGACCACCAACGATTT